One and the same sample provided the 9 T cell receptor beta chains below, sequenced in a study of cytomegalovirus exposure and HLA in healthy donors. Method: immunoSEQ multiplex PCR; TCRdb's copy keeps in-frame clones and lacks some. This sample has 150,000 to 200,000 clones; less than 85% occur once, and the top ten carry approximately 15%. Material: PBMCs. All receptors come from a man aged 18 to 29 in good health and CMV-seropositive.

The gene calls are TRBV27 and TRBJ2-5, with 7 bases aligning to TRBD1. The CDR3 extends over 13 amino acids. Unmatched junction bases numbered 2, after V lost 6 bases and J lost 1 base. Per the germline V gene, CDR1 is MNHEY and CDR2 is SMNVEV (reference sequence). The CDR3 here is CASRGQFQETQYF. The CDR3 DNA reads as TGTGCCAGCAGGGGACAGTTCCAAGAGACCCAGTACTTC.

The genes are TRBV19 and TRBJ2-2, with TRBD1 matching over 7 bases. Germline V gives CDR1 LNHDA, CDR2 SQIVND (reference sequence). The CDR3 has 16 residues. J lost 1 base, V lost 4 bases, and 6 bases had no gene match. The CDR3 loop reads CASSTRDSENTGELFF. For the CDR3, the DNA is TGTGCCAGTAGTACCCGGGACAGCGAGAACACCGGGGAGCTGTTTTTT. The full variable domain, rest sourced from reference TRBV19 and TRBJ2-2, is DGGITQSPKYLFRKEGQNVTLSCEQNLNHDAMYWYRQDPGQGLRLIYYSQIVNDFQKGDIAEGYSVSREKKESFPLTVTSAQKNPTAFYLCASSTRDSENTGELFFGEGSRLTVL.

The chain is built from TRBV6-1 and TRBJ2-7; 7 bases agree with TRBD1. The CDR3 sequence is 13 residues long. Trimming at V came to 4 bases and at J to 2 bases, leaving 2 bases not matched to a gene. Germline V gene sequence: CDR1 MNHNS, CDR2 SASEGT. CDR3 loop: CASSVGTAYEQYF. The CDR3 coding sequence is TGTGCCAGCAGTGTTGGGACAGCCTACGAGCAGTACTTC.

The J gene is TRBJ1-5, the V gene TRBV6-1; tentative D call: TRBD1 (6 bases). The CDR3 length is 15 residues. CDR1 and CDR2 from the germline V gene are MNHNS and SASEGT. V was clipped by 2 bases and J by 7 bases, with 15 bases between them. DNA for the CDR3: TGTGCCAGCAGTGAAAGGAGAACAGGGCGACAGCCCCAGCATTTT. Protein sequence: CASSERRTGRQPQHF.

This chain links TRBV27 with TRBJ1-1; a weak D match, TRBD1 (6 bases). The CDR3 sequence is 14 residues long. Per the germline V gene, CDR1 is MNHEY and CDR2 is SMNVEV (reference sequence). V lost 2 bases to trimming and J lost 6 bases, with 13 bases between them. The DNA of the CDR3 is TGTGCCAGCAGTTTACAGGGGAAGGGGGCTGAAGCTTTCTTT. Protein: CASSLQGKGAEAFF.

The gene calls are TRBV21-1 and TRBJ1-1; the table assigns TRBD1, which was not confirmed against the DNA. TRBV21-1 is flagged as a pseudogene. The CDR3 is 13 residues long. The CDR3 nucleotides are TGTGCCAGCAGCGGGGACAGGAACACTGAAGCTTTCTTT. This sequence encodes CASSGDRNTEAFF.

V usage is TRBV7-9 and J usage is TRBJ2-3; possible D gene TRBD1, 6 bases. The CDR3 runs to 16 residues. Trimming left V 1 base short and J 5 bases short, with 16 bases between. Germline CDR1 reads SEHNR; CDR2 reads FQNEAQ (reference sequence). The CDR3 sequence: CASSLGRTEEVDTQYF. CDR3 nucleotide sequence: TGTGCCAGCAGCTTAGGGAGGACAGAGGAAGTAGATACGCAGTATTTT.

The genes are TRBV9 and TRBJ2-1; the match to TRBD2 covers 10 bases. The CDR3 covers 19 residues. Trimming took 0 bases from V and 3 from J; bases not matched to a gene: 12. Germline V gene lookup returns CDR1 SGDLS and CDR2 YYNGEE. CDR3 bases: TGTGCCAGCAGCGTAGGTGCGGCTAGCGGGAGAATAGTCTACAATGAGCAGTTCTTC. Translation gives CASSVGAASGRIVYNEQFF.

The V and J genes are TRBV7-9 and TRBJ2-7, with 7 bases identical to TRBD1. Trimming removed 4 bases from V and 3 bases from J; junction bases left unmatched: 6. Germline V gene sequence: CDR1 SEHNR, CDR2 FQNEAQ (reference sequence). The CDR3 is made up of 14 amino acids. Here the CDR3 DNA reads TGTGCCAGCAGCTCGACTACAGGGGTCTACGAGCAGTACTTC. Residues: CASSSTTGVYEQYF.